This TCR beta chain was found in a study of blood T cells in healthy people across ages. Findings and limits, study-wide: A greater number of naive CD4+ cells and higher diversity distinguished long-lived donors from aged donors. Using unsorted PBMCs precluded a conclusive naive versus antigen-experienced comparison.

The CDR3 contains 13 residues. The ends were cut back, 1 base at V and 6 bases at J, with 7 bases in the middle. Germline values: CDR1 MNHEY, CDR2 SVGEGT. The use of a sample-barcoded 5' primer and a J-beta primer mix characterized a second PCR of about 7 to 12 cycles. Each TCR beta cDNA got a 12-nucleotide random molecular identifier. One entry per CDR3 protein results from TCRdb running MiXCR on the 5' RACE reads. The sample has approximately 1.5 million distinct CDR3 sequences, roughly 43% seen once. Every donor provided roughly 10 milliliters of peripheral blood. Of note for this clonotype: Its antigen remains unknown.

The V and J genes are TRBV6-2 or TRBV6-3 and TRBJ2-1; the D is unclear. Sequencing used blood. This TCR derives from a young woman in good health. DNA for the CDR3: TGTGCCAGCAGTTACTTCGCCGGCAATGAGCAGTTCTTC. Protein: CASSYFAGNEQFF.